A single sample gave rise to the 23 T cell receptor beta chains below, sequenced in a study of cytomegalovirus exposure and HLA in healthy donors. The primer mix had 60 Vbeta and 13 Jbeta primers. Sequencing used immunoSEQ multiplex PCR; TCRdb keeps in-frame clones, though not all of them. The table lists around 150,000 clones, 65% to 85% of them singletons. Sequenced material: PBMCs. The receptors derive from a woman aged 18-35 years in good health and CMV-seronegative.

For the CDR3, the DNA is TGTGCCAGCAGCGCCCAGGGGCTGGGCACAGATACGCAGTATTTT. Amino acid sequence: CASSAQGLGTDTQYF. V and J are TRBV2 and TRBJ2-3; weak D call: TRBD1 (6 bases). Trimming shortened V by 6 bases and J by 1 base, and 14 bases separated the two germline ends. Germline CDR1 SNHLY, CDR2 FYNNEI. There are 15 residues in the CDR3.

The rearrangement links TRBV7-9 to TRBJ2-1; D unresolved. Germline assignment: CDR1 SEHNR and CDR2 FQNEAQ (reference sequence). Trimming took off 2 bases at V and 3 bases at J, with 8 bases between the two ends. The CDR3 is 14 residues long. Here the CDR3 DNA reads TGTGCCAGCAGCTTATCTACGGGCTACAATGAGCAGTTCTTC. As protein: CASSLSTGYNEQFF. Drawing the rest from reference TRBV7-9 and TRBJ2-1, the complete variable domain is DTGVSQNPRHKITKRGQNVTFRCDPISEHNRLYWYRQTLGQGPEFLTYFQNEAQLEKSRLLSDRFSAERPKGSFSTLEIQRTEQGDSAMYLCASSLSTGYNEQFFGPGTRLTVL.

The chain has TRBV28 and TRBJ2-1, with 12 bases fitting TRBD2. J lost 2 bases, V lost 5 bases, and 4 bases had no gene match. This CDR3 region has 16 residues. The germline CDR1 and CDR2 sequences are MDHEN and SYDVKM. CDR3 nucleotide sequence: TGTGCCAGCAGTCACCTAGCGGGGGGGCCCTACAATGAGCAGTTCTTC. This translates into CASSHLAGGPYNEQFF.

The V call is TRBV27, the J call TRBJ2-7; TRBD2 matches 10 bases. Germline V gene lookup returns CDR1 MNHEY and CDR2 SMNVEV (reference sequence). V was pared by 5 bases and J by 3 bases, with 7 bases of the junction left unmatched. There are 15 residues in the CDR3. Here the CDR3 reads CASSTPSGGIYEQYF. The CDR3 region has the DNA TGTGCCAGCAGTACCCCTAGCGGGGGCATCTACGAGCAGTACTTC.

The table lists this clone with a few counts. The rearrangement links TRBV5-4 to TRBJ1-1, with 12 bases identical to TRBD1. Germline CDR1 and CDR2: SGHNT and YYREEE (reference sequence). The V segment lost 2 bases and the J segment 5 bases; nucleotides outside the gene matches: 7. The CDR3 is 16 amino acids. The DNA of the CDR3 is TGTGCCAGCAGCTTTCTTCGGGACAGGGGGCTAACTGAAGCTTTCTTT. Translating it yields CASSFLRDRGLTEAFF.

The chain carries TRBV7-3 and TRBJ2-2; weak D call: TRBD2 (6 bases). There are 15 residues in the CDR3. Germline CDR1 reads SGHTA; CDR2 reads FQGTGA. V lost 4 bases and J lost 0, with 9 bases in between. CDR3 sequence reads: CASSSGLPNTGELFF. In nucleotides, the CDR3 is TGTGCCAGCAGCTCTGGACTACCGAACACCGGGGAGCTGTTTTTT. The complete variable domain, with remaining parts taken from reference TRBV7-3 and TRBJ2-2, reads GAGVSQTPSNKVTEKGKYVELRCDPISGHTALYWYRQSLGQGPEFLIYFQGTGAADDSGLPNDRFFAVRPEGSVSTLKIQRTERGDSAVYLCASSSGLPNTGELFFGEGSRLTVL.

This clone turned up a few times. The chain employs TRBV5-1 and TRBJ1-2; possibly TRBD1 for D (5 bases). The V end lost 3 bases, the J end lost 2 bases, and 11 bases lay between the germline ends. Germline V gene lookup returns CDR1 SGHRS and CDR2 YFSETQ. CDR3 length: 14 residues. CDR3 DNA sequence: TGCGCCAGCAGCTCCGAAAGACAGAACTATGGCTACACCTTC. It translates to CASSSERQNYGYTF. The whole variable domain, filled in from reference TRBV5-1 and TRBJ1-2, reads KAGVTQTPRYLIKTRGQQVTLSCSPISGHRSVSWYQQTPGQGLQFLFEYFSETQRNKGNFPGRFSGRQFSNSRSEMNVSTLELGDSALYLCASSSERQNYGYTFGSGTRLTVV.

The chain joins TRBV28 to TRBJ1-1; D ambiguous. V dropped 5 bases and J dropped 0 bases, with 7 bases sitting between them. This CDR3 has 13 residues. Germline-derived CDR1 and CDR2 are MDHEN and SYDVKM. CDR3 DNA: TGTGCCAGCAGTCTGAACTTGAACACTGAAGCTTTCTTT. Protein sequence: CASSLNLNTEAFF. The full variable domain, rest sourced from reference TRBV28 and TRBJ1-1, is DVKVTQSSRYLVKRTGEKVFLECVQDMDHENMFWYRQDPGLGLRLIYFSYDVKMKEKGDIPEGYSVSREKKERFSLILESASTNQTSMYLCASSLNLNTEAFFGQGTRLTVV.

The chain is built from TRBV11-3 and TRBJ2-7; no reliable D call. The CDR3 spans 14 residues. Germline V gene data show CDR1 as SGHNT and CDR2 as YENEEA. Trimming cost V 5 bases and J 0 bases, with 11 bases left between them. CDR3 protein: CASSDNSGSYEQYF. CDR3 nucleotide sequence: TGTGCCAGCAGCGACAACAGTGGCTCCTACGAGCAGTACTTC.

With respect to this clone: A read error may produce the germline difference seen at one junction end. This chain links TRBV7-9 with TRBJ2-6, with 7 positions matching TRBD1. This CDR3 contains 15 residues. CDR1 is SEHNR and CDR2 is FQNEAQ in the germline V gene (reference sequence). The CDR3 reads CSSSLQGAGANVLTF. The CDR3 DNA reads TGTTCCAGCAGCCTTCAGGGGGCTGGGGCCAACGTCCTGACTTTC.

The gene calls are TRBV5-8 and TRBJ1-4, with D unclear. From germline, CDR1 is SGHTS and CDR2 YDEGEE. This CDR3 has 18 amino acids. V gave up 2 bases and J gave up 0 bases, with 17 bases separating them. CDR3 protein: CASSLGLVVGATNEKLFF. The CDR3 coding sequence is TGTGCCAGCAGCTTAGGGTTAGTTGTCGGGGCAACTAATGAAAAACTGTTTTTT.

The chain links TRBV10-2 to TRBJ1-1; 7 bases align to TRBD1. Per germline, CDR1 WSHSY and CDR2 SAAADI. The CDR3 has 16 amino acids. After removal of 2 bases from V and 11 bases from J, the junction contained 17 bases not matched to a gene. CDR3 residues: CASSEKGAGLHRPAFF. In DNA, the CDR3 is TGCGCCAGCAGTGAGAAGGGGGCGGGTCTACACCGACCGGCTTTCTTT.

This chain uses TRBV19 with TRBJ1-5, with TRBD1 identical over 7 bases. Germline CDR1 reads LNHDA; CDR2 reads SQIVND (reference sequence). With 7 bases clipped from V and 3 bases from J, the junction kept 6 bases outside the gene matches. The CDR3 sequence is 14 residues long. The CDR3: CASTTGTVNQPQHF. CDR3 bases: TGTGCCAGTACCACCGGGACAGTCAATCAGCCCCAGCATTTT.

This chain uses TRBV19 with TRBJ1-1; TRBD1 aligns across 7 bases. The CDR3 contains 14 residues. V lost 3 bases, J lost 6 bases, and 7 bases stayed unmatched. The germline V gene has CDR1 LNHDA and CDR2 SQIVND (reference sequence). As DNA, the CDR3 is TGTGCCAGTAGTATGAACAGGGGACACTCTGAAGCTTTCTTT. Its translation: CASSMNRGHSEAFF.

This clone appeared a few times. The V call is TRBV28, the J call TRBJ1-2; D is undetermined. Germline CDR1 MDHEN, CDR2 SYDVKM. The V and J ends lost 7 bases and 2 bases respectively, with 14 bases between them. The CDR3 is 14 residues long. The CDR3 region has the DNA TGTGCCAGCACCATCGGCGGCAGAAACTATGGCTACACCTTC. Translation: CASTIGGRNYGYTF.

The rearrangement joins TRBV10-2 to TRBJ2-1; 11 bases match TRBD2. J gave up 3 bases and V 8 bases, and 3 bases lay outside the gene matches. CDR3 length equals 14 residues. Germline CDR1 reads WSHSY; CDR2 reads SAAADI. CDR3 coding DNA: TGCGCCAGCCGGGGACTAGCGGACTACAATGAGCAGTTCTTC. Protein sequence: CASRGLADYNEQFF.

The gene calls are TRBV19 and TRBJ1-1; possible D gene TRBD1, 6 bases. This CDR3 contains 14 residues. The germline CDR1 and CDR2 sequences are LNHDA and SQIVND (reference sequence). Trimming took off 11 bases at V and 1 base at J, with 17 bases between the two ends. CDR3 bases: TGTGCCGCACATCGTGACAGGTCGAACACTGAAGCTTTCTTT. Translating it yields CAAHRDRSNTEAFF.

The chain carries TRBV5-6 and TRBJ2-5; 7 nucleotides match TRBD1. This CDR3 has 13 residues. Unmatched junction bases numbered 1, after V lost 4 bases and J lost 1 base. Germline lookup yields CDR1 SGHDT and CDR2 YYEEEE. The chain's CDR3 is CASSGTAQETQYF. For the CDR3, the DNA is TGTGCCAGCAGCGGGACAGCCCAAGAGACCCAGTACTTC. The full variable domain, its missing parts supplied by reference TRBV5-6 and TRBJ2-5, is DAGVTQSPTHLIKTRGQQVTLRCSPKSGHDTVSWYQQALGQGPQFIFQYYEEEERQRGNFPDRFSGHQFPNYSSELNVNALLLGDSALYLCASSGTAQETQYFGPGTRLLVL.

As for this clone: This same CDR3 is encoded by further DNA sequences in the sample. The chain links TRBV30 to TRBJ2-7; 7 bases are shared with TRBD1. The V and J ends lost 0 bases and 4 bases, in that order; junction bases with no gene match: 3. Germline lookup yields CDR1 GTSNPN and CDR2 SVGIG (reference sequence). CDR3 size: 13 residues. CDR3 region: CAWSVSGGYEQYF. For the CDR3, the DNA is TGTGCCTGGAGTGTCTCAGGGGGTTACGAGCAGTACTTC.

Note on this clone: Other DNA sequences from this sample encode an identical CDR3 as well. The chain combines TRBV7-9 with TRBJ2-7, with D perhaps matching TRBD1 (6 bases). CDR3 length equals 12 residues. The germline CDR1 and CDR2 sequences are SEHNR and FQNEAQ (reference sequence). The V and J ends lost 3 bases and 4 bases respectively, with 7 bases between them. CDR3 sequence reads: CASSLGAYEQYF. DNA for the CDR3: TGTGCCAGCAGCTTGGGGGCATACGAGCAGTACTTC.

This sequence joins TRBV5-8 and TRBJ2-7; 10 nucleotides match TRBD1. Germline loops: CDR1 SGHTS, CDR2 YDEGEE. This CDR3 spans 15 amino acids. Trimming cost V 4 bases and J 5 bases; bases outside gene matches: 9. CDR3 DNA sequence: TGTGCCAGCAGCACCGGGACAGGGGATTCGGACGAGCAGTACTTC. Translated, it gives CASSTGTGDSDEQYF.

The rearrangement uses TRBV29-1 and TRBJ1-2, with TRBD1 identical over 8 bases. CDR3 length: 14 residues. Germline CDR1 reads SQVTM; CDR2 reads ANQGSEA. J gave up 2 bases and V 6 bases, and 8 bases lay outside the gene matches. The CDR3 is CSVSPGTGNYGYTF. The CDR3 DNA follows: TGCAGCGTCTCGCCGGGGACAGGAAACTATGGCTACACCTTC. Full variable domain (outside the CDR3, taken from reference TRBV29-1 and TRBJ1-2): SAVISQKPSRDICQRGTSLTIQCQVDSQVTMMFWYRQQPGQSLTLIATANQGSEATYESGFVIDKFPISRPNLTFSTLTVSNMSPEDSSIYLCSVSPGTGNYGYTFGSGTRLTVV.

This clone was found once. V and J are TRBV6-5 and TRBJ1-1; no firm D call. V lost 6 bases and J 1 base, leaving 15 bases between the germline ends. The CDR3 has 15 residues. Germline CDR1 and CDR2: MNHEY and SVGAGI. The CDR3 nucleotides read TGTGCCAGCAGCCCGTTCCCCTCGGGGAACACTGAAGCTTTCTTT. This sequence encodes CASSPFPSGNTEAFF.